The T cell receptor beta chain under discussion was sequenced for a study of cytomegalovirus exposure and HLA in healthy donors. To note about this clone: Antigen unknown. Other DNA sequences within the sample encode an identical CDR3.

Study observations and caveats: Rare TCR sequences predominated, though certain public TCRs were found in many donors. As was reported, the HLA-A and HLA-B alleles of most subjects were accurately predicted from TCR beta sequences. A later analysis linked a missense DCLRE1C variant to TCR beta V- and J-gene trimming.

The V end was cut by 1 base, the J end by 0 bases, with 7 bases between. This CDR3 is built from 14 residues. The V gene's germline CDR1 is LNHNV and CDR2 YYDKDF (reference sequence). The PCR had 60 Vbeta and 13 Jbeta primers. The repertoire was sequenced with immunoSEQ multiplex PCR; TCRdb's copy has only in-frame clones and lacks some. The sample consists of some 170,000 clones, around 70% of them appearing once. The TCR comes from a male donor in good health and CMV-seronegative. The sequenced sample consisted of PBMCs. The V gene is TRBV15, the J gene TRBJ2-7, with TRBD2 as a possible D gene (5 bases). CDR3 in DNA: TGTGCCACCAGCAGAGCTGGGAGCTCCTACGAGCAGTACTTC. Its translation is CATSRAGSSYEQYF.